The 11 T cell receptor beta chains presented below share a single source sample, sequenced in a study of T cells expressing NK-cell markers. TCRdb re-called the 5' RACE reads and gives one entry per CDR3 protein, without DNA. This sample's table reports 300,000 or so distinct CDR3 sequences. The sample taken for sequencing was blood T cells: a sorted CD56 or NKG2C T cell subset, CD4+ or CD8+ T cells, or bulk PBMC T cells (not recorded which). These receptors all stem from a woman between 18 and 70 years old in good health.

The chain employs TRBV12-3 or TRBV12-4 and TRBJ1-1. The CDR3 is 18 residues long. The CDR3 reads CASSLALGTGVLNTEAFF.

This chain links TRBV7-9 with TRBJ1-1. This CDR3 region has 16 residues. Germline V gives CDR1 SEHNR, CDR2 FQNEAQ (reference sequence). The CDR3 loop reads CASSFERTKQGAEAFF.

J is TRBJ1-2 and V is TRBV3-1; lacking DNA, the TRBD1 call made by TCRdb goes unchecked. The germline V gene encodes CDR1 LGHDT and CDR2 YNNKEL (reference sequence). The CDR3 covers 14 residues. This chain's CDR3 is CASSQDPGPYGYTF. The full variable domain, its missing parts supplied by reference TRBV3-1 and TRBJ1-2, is DTAVSQTPKYLVTQMGNDKSIKCEQNLGHDTMYWYKQDSKKFLKIMFSYNNKELIINETVPNRFSPKSPDKAHLNLHINSLELGDSAVYFCASSQDPGPYGYTFGSGTRLTVV.

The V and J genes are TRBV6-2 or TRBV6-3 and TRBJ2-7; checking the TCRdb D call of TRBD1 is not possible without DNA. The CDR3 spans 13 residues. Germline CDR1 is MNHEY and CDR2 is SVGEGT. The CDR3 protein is CASSPDKDGEQYF.

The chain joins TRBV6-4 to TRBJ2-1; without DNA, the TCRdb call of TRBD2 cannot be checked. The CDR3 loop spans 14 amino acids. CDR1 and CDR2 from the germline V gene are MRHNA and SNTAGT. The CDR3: CASRADSSYNEQFF.

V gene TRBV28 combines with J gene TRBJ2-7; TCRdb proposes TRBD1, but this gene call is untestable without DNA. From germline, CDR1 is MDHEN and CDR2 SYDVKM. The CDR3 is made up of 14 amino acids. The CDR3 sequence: CASRYRQGTYEQYF.

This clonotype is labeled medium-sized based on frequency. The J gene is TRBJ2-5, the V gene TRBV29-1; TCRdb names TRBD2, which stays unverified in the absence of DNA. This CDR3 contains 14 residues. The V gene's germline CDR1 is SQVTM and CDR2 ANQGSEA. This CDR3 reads CSVGLAGGQETQYF.

This CDR3 reads CASSFLAGGQDEQFF. This chain uses TRBV5-6 with TRBJ2-1; the TCRdb call, TRBD2, lacks DNA for checking. The CDR3 is 15 amino acids. Germline V lookup: CDR1 SGHDT, CDR2 YYEEEE. The full variable domain, in which reference TRBV5-6 and TRBJ2-1 provide the parts outside the CDR3, is DAGVTQSPTHLIKTRGQQVTLRCSPKSGHDTVSWYQQALGQGPQFIFQYYEEEERQRGNFPDRFSGHQFPNYSSELNVNALLLGDSALYLCASSFLAGGQDEQFFGPGTRLTVL.

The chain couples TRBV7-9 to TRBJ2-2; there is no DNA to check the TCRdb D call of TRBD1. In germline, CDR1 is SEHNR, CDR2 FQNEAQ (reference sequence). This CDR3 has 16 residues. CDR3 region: CASSLNVGGTPGELFF.

The CDR3 here is CASREQGVPNQPQHF. This chain links TRBV6-1 with TRBJ1-5; TCRdb designates TRBD1, a call that cannot be tested without DNA. CDR1 and CDR2 (germline): MNHNS, SASEGT. The CDR3 is 15 amino acids.

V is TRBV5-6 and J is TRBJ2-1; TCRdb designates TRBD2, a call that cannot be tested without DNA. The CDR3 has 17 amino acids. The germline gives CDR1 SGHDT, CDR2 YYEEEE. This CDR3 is CASSYTLAGGGNNEQFF.